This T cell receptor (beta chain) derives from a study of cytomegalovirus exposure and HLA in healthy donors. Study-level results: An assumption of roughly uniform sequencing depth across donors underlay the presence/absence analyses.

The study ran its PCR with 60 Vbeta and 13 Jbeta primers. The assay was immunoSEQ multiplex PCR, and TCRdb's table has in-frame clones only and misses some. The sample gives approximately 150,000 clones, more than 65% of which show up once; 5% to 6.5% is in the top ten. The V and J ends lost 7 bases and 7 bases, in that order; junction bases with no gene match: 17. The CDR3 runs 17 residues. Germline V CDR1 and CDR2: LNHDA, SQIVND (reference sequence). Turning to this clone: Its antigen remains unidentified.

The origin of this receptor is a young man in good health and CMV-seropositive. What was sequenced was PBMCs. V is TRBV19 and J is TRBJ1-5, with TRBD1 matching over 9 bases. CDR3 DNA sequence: TGTGCCAGTACCCCCCGACCGGGACAGGGTTCAAGACAGCCCCAGCATTTT. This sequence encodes CASTPRPGQGSRQPQHF. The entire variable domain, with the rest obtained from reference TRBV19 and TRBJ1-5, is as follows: DGGITQSPKYLFRKEGQNVTLSCEQNLNHDAMYWYRQDPGQGLRLIYYSQIVNDFQKGDIAEGYSVSREKKESFPLTVTSAQKNPTAFYLCASTPRPGQGSRQPQHFGDGTRLSIL.